One and the same sample provided the 7 T cell receptor beta chains below, sequenced in a study of T cell clonality in common variable immunodeficiency. TCRdb's table, derived via immunoSEQ multiplex PCR, lists solely in-frame clones and lacks some. The data show more than 55,000 clones, with none appearing a single time. Sequences were obtained from peripheral blood mononuclear cells. These receptors all stem from a person aged 18 to 75 in good health.

Comments on this clone: The CDR3 end lies 3 residues beyond the end of the read and is filled in from the germline J gene. This chain connects TRBV5-1 to TRBJ2-1; D not resolved. With 0 bases removed from V and 5 bases from J, the gap between germline ends came to 9 bases. CDR3 length equals 14 residues. The germline V gene encodes CDR1 SGHRS and CDR2 YFSETQ. Incomplete CDR3 DNA: TGCGCCAGCAGCTTGGCGACTGCCGACAATGAG. Protein sequence: CASSLATADNE. The whole CDR3 protein reads CASSLATADNEQFF.

This clone occurred many times. The read terminates 3 residues before the CDR3 end, so the remaining end is supplied by the germline J gene. The chain is built from TRBV7-3 and TRBJ2-3; a weak D match, TRBD2 (6 bases). CDR1 and CDR2 (germline): SGHTA, FQGTGA. V was pared by 5 bases and J by 4 bases, with 13 bases between. This CDR3 contains 14 residues. The covered CDR3 bases are TGTGCCAGCAGCCCCGGGACTGCCTCAGATACG. It translates to CASSPGTASDT. The full CDR3 reads CASSPGTASDTQYF.

On this clone itself: The CDR3 goes on 3 residues after the read ends, and that part is filled in from the germline J gene. The chain joins TRBV18 to TRBJ2-7; possibly TRBD1 for D (6 bases). In germline, CDR1 is KGHSH, CDR2 LQKENI. CDR3 length: 16 amino acids. V lost 3 bases and J 1 base, leaving 16 bases between the germline ends. The CDR3 reads CASSPGRPGTSYEQYF. The sequenced CDR3 bases are TGTGCCAGCTCACCCGGGCGACCCGGGACATCCTACGAG.

This clone showed up many times. The read ends 3 residues before the CDR3 terminus; that terminus is restored from the germline J gene. This chain links TRBV7-8 with TRBJ2-7; D remains ambiguous. The CDR3 runs 15 residues. Germline CDR1 reads SGHVS; CDR2 reads FQNEAQ. Trimming stripped 1 base from V and 2 bases from J, with 12 bases between. CDR3 sequence reads: CASSLGRFPTYEQYF. The DNA read from the CDR3 is TGTGCCAGCAGCTTAGGCCGATTCCCTACCTACGAG.

This clone was recorded at least ten times. The read terminates 3 residues ahead of where the CDR3 ends, so the germline J gene completes it. V gene TRBV20-1 combines with J gene TRBJ2-7; a possible D gene is TRBD2 (5 bases). Germline CDR1 and CDR2: DFQATT and SNEGSKA (reference sequence). CDR3 size: 13 residues. The V end lost 2 bases, the J end lost 4 bases, and 12 bases lay between the germline ends. The CDR3 region is CSARWTVGYEQYF. The sequenced CDR3 bases are TGCAGTGCTAGATGGACTGTCGGATACGAG.

In this sample, this clone turned up many times. This CDR3 is CASSSTSADTQYF. The part of the CDR3 DNA that was read is TGTGCCAGCAGCTCGACTAGCGCAGATACG. The chain employs TRBV11-3 and TRBJ2-3; 8 bases map to TRBD2. Coverage ceases 3 residues before the CDR3 finishes, and the germline J gene fills in the end. The V gene end was trimmed by 4 bases and the J gene end by 4 bases; junction bases not matched to a gene: 1. CDR1 and CDR2 from the germline V gene are SGHNT and YENEEA. The CDR3 totals 13 residues.

This clone has a handful of counts. The observed sequence ends 3 residues before the CDR3 terminus, with the missing tail filled in from the germline J gene. The chain links TRBV20-1 to TRBJ1-1; D possibly corresponds to TRBD1 (6 bases). The CDR3 contains 14 residues. V was shortened by 0 bases and J by 1 base, with 9 bases between the two germline ends. From germline, CDR1 is DFQATT and CDR2 SNEGSKA (reference sequence). The CDR3 spells CSARDYRANTEAFF. The covered CDR3 bases are TGCAGTGCTAGAGATTACAGGGCGAACACTGAA.